Here is one T cell receptor beta chain with its context. An end of the junction does not agree with germline; a read error may underlie this. This sample is drawn from a study of immune heterogeneity within non-small cell lung tumors. Multiplex PCR with 32 V and 13 J primers amplified TCR beta CDR3. TCRdb re-derived calls from the multiplex PCR reads in MiXCR, one entry per CDR3 protein. The table includes about 11,000 distinct CDR3 sequences, 30% detected once. Samples each supplied 600 ng of bulk tumor genomic DNA as template. In surgery, several biopsies were collected from each primary tumor at widely spaced sites. Before undergoing curative surgery, patients had newly diagnosed non-small cell lung cancer that was untreated. The CDR3 has 16 amino acids. Germline-derived CDR1 and CDR2 are GTSNPN and SVGIG (reference sequence).

Input material: lung tumor tissue. The chain has TRBV30 and TRBJ2-2, with a weak D call TRBD1 (5 bases). This sequence was found in a woman between 45 and 60 years old with non-small cell lung cancer. The CDR3 is CAWSVFLTGNTVELFF. The CDR3 DNA follows: TGTGCCTGGAGTGTTTTCCTAACAGGCAACACCGTGGAGCTGTTTTTT.